This TCR beta chain emerged from a study of shared clonotypes between healthy human individuals. Remarks on this clone: The junction differs from germline at one of its ends, possibly a read error.

Assay: immunoSEQ multiplex PCR; the TCRdb copy retains only in-frame clones and omits some. The sample yields millions of clones, 85% to 95% seen once. Per germline, CDR1 GTSNPN and CDR2 SVGIG (reference sequence). The CDR3 has 13 residues. Naive CD8 populations comprised CD45RO-negative cells positively selected for CCR7, excluding terminally differentiated effector memory CD45RA+ cells. This chain connects TRBV30 to TRBJ2-7; 13 bases fit TRBD2. The specimen sequenced was naive CD8+ T cells sorted from blood. The sequence came from a man aged 18 to 30 in good health. The CDR3 is CAWSLLAGGPENF. The CDR3 DNA follows: TGTGCCTGGAGTCTACTAGCGGGGGGGCCGGAGAACTTC.